Listed here is a single T cell receptor (beta chain). Its antigen is not yet known. No base quality information exists; no much larger clone differs at one position. This entry comes from a study of regulatory dendritic cells for organ transplantation (dated by TCRdb to about 2017). Some background on the complete study: Sorted naive and memory CD4+ and CD8+ T cells had their TCRbeta repertoires sequenced both before and after allostimulation with either regulatory or mature dendritic cells. Points the paper makes about the study in general: Among the resting subsets, the most alloreactive TCR clonotypes were found in memory CD8+ T cells. Only a couple of subjects were sequenced, and considerable between-individual heterogeneity in the alloreactive memory CD8+ T cell pool was noted by the authors. Expansion of memory CD8+ clones was induced by allostimulation in both subjects, but more limited expansion appeared to be induced by regulatory dendritic cells than by mature dendritic cells. Naive CD4+ and CD8+ T cells showed highly diverse repertoires, whereas memory cells were less diverse and memory CD8+ cells were the most oligoclonal.

FACS was used to sort naive T cells as CD45RA+ cells and memory T cells as CD45RO+ CD4+ or CD8+ cells. T cells for TCR sequencing came from two healthy control subjects. Unstimulated sorted T cell subsets served as baseline controls for the mixed lymphocyte reactions. The Qiagen DNeasy Blood & Tissue Kit was used to extract genomic DNA. TCRbeta CDR3 regions were amplified by multiplexed two-step PCR using Vbeta-specific forward primers and Jbeta-specific reverse primers. Through the immunoSEQ service, TCRbeta libraries were sequenced on an Illumina instrument. The original methods were these. IMGT annotation was used to assign V, D and J genes, and synthetic CDR3 analogues were used to correct counts for multiplex PCR bias. Repertoire clonality was computed in the immunoSEQ Analyzer as one minus normalized Shannon entropy. Whether a clone counted as expanded was decided by Fisher's exact test with Benjamini-Hochberg false discovery rate control and a two-tailed cutoff of P<0.01. As stored in TCRdb, this immuneACCESS dataset retains in-frame rearrangements with V and J assigned. A fraction of the clones does not appear; measured against another copy, unresolved V genes explain less than half of the discrepancy, and the remainder lacks a known reason. The DNA was the basis for D and trimming; V, J and clone size are from that table. The sample table contains 30,000 to 35,000 clones; only one count was recorded for around 90% of them. The top ten hold 0.055% to 0.08% of the sample.

V drops 5 bases and J drops 6 bases, leaving 10 bases in between. Based on the germline V gene (reference sequence), the CDR1 and CDR2 sequences are SEHNR and FQNEAQ. Including cysteine and phenylalanine, the CDR3 has 12 amino acids. The read is trimmed to its CDR3 DNA, 36 bases read in frame from base 1. Recombination linked TRBV7-9 to TRBJ1-1, with the D gene not clear enough to name. Sample: naive CD4+ T cells from blood. The sample's cell subset or site label is to be understood as: CD45RA+ naive T cells. The sequence was collected from a human donor in good health. CDR3 protein: CASSRDGPEAFF. The nucleotides are TGTGCCAGCAGCCGCGACGGGCCTGAAGCTTTCTTT.